This T cell receptor beta chain originates from a study of beta chain features in type 1 diabetes. Whole-study context: The examined sorted cells totaled roughly 110,000,000 across samples.

This clone was seen a few times. What it binds is not known. The CDR3 has 17 residues. Germline values: CDR1 SGHAT, CDR2 FQNNGV. V lost 4 bases and J lost 3; bases outside the gene matches: 9. Findings and caveats of the study: Among all four CD4+ subsets, Type 1 diabetes patients had TCRB CDR3s that were moderately but significantly shorter. Within patients, naive, central memory and Treg TCRB repertoires seemed more similar than within healthy donors.

TCRB transcripts that were expressed got sequenced, as all of the isolated RNA had been reverse transcribed. TCRdb's table, derived via immunoSEQ multiplex PCR, lists solely in-frame clones and lacks some. The repertoire consists of around 250,000 clones, with about 15% occurring once and the leading ten covering approximately 0.018%. The origin of this receptor is a man aged 25 to 40 with type 1 diabetes. Specimen: naive CD4+ T cells from blood. The chain joins TRBV11-2 to TRBJ2-3; TRBD2 matches 11 bases. DNA for the CDR3: TGTGCCAGCAGCTCCCCCACTAGCGGGAGTTGGACAGATACGCAGTATTTT. Its translation is CASSSPTSGSWTDTQYF.